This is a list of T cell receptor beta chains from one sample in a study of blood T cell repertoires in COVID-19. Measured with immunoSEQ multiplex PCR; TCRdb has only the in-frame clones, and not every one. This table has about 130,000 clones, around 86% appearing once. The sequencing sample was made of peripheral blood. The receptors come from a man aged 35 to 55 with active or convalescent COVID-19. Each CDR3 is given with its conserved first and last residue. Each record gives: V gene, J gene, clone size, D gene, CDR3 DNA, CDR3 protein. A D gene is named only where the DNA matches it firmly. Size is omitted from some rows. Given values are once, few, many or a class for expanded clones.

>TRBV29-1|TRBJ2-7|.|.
TGCAGCGGGACATCGAGCTCCTACGAGCAGTACTTC
CSGTSSSYEQYF
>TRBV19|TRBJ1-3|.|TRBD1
TGTGCCAGTAGTGCCGGACAGGGCCTTCGAGGAAACACCATATATTTT
CASSAGQGLRGNTIYF
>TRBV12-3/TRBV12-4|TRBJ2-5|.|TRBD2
TGTGCCAGCATGACTAGCGGCCAAGAGACCCAGTACTTC
CASMTSGQETQYF
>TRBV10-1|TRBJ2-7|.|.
TGCGCCAGCAGTGAGTCGTGTCAGGGGAGACCCTACGAGCAGTACTTC
CASSESCQGRPYEQYF
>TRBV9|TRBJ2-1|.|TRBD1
TGTGCCAGCAGCGTAGCTACAGGGGGCCAGTGGTTCTTC
CASSVATGGQWFF
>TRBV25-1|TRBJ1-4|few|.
TGTGCCAGCAGTGCGGGGGGTGAAAAACTGTTTTTT
CASSAGGEKLFF
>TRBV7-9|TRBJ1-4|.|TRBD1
TGTGCCAGCAGTCGGGACAGACAGAATGAAAAACTGTTTTTT
CASSRDRQNEKLFF
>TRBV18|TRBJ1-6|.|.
TGTGCCAGCTCACCCGGACAGAATTCACCCCTCCACTTT
CASSPGQNSPLHF
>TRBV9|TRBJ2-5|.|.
TGTGCCAGCAGCGTAGCTACTAGGGAGACCCAGTACTTC
CASSVATRETQYF
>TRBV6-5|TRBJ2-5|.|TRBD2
TGTGCCAGCAGACGCGCGGCTAGCGGGGGAGAGACCCAGTACTTC
CASRRAASGGETQYF
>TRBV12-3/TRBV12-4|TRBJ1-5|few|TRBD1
TGTGCCAGCAGTTTGGACAGGGGCCAGCCCCAGCATTTT
CASSLDRGQPQHF
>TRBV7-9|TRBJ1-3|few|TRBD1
TGTGCCAGCAGCTCATCCGGGACAGGGGCTGGAAACACCATATATTTT
CASSSSGTGAGNTIYF
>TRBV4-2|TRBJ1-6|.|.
TGTGCCAGCAGCCAAGACCCTCCCACGGACAGAGGTTATAATTCACCCCTCCACTTT
CASSQDPPTDRGYNSPLHF
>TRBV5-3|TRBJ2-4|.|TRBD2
TGTGCCAGAAGCTTGGCTAGCGGGACCCGACTAGCTAGAAACATTCAGTACTTC
CARSLASGTRLARNIQYF
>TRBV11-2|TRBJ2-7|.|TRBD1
TGTGCCAGCAGCTCTTTGACAGGGTCTATCTACGAGCAGTACTTC
CASSSLTGSIYEQYF
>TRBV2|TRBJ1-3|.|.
TGTGCCAGCTTTTACCGGGTCGGAAACACCATATATTTT
CASFYRVGNTIYF
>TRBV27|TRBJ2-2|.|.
TGTGCCAGCAGGACCCGGGGGGCGGGAACCGGGGAGCTGTTTTTT
CASRTRGAGTGELFF
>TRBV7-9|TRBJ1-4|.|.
TGTGCCAGCAGCTTAAACGGACAGCGAGGTGAAAAACTGTTTTTT
CASSLNGQRGEKLFF
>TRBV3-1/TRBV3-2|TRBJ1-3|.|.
TGTGCCAGCAGCCTCGGCCCGACAGTGAGCTCTGGAAACACCATATATTTT
CASSLGPTVSSGNTIYF
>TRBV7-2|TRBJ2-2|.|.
TGTGCCAGCAGCTCGTTTTTTCACACCGGGGAGCTGTTTTTT
CASSSFFHTGELFF
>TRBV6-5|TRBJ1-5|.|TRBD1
TGTGCCAGCAGGGGCAGGGGGCTCAATCAGCCCCAGCATTTT
CASRGRGLNQPQHF
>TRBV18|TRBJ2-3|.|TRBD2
TGTGCCAGCTCGCAGACTAGCGGAGCGCTCAGCACAGATACGCAGTATTTT
CASSQTSGALSTDTQYF
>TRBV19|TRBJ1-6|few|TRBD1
TGTGCCAGTAAGGGGACAGGGACGATTAATTCACCCCTCCACTTT
CASKGTGTINSPLHF
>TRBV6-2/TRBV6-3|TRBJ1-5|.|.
TGTGCCAGCAGTTACCCGGGGGGGAGCGCCCAGCCCCAGCATTTT
CASSYPGGSAQPQHF
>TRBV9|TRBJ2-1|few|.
TGTGCCAGCAGCTTATCGGGGGATCACTACAATGAGCAGTTCTTC
CASSLSGDHYNEQFF
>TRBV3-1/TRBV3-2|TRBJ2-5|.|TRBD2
TGTGCCAGCAGCCAGACTAGCGGGGGAAAGACCCAGTACTTC
CASSQTSGGKTQYF
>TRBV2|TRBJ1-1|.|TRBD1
TGTGCCAGCAGTCTCGGGACAGGATATCATCATGAAGCTTTCTTT
CASSLGTGYHHEAFF
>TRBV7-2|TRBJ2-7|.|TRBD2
TGTGCCAGCAGCCCGCGTTCGGGGGGCTACGAGCAGTACTTC
CASSPRSGGYEQYF
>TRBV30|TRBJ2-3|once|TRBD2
TGTGCCTGGAGCGGGCTAGCGGGAGATACGCAGTATTTT
CAWSGLAGDTQYF